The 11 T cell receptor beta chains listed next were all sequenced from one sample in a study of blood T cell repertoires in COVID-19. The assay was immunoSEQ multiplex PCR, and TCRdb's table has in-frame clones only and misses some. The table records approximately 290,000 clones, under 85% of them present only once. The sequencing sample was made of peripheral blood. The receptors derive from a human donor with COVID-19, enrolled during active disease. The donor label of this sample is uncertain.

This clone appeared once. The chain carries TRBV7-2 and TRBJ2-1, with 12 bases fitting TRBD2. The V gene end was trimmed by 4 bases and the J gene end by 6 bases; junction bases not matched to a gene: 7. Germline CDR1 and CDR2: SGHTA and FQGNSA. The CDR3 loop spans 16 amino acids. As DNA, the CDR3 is TGTGCCAGCAGCTCAATGACTAGCGGGGGTGTCAATGAGCAGTTCTTC. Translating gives CASSSMTSGGVNEQFF.

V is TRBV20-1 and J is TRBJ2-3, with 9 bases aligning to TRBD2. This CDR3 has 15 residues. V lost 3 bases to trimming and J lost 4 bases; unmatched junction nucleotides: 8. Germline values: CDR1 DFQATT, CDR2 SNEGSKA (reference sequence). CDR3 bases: TGCAGTGCTAGTTTTGTAGCGGGAGACGCAGATACGCAGTATTTT. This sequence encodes CSASFVAGDADTQYF.

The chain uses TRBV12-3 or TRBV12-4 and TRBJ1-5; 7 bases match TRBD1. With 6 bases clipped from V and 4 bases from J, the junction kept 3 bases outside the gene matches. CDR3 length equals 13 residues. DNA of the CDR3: TGTGCCAGCAGCCCAGGGGGGAATCAGCCCCAGCATTTT. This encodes CASSPGGNQPQHF.

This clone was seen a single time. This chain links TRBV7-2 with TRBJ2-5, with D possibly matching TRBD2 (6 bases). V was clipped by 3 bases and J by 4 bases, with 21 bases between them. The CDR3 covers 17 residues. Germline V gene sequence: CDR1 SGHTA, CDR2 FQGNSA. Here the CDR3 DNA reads TGTGCCAGCAGCTTGGATAGCGGACGCTCCCGGGGAGAGACCCAGTACTTC. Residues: CASSLDSGRSRGETQYF.

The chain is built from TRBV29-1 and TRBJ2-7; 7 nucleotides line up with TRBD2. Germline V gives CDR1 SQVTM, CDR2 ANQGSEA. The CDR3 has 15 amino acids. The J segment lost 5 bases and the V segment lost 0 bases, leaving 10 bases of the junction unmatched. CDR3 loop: CSVEDSGRATDEQYF. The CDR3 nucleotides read TGCAGCGTTGAAGATTCGGGGAGGGCCACGGACGAGCAGTACTTC.

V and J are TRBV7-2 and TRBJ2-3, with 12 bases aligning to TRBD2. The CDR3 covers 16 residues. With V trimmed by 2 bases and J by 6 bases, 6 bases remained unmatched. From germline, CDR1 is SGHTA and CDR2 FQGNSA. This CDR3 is CASSLSLAGGRDTQYF. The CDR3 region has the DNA TGTGCCAGCAGCTTATCCCTAGCGGGAGGGCGCGATACGCAGTATTTT.

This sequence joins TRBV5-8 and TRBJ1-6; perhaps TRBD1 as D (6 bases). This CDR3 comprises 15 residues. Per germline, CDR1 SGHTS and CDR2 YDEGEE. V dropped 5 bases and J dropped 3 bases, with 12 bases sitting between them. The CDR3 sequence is CASSYPTGYNSPLHF. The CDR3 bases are TGTGCCAGCAGTTACCCGACAGGCTATAATTCACCCCTCCACTTT.

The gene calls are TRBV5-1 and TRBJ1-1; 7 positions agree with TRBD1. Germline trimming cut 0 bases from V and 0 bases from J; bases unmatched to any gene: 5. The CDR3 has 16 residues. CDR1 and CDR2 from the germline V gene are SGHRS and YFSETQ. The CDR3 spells CASSLAQGLMNTEAFF. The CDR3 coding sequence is TGCGCCAGCAGCTTGGCACAGGGGCTAATGAACACTGAAGCTTTCTTT.

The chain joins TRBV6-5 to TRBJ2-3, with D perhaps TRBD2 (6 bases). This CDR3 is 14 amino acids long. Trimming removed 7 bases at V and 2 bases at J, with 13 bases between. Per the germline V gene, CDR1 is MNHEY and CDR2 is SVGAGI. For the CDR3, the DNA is TGTGCCAGCAAGTGGGAGGTATTCACAGATACGCAGTATTTT. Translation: CASKWEVFTDTQYF.

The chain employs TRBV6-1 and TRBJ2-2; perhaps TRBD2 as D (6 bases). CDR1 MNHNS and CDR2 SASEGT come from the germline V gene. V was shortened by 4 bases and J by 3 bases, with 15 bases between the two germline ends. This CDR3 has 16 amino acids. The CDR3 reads CASSARELVDTGELFF. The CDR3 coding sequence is TGTGCCAGCAGTGCCCGGGAGCTTGTTGACACCGGGGAGCTGTTTTTT.

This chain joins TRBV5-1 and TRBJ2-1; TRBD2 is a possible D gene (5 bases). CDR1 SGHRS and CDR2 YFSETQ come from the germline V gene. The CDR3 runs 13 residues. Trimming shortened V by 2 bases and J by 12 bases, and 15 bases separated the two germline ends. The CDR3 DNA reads TGCGCCAGCAGCTTATCCCCTTGGAGCGGGCAGTTCTTC. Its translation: CASSLSPWSGQFF. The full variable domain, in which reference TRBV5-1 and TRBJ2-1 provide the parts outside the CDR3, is KAGVTQTPRYLIKTRGQQVTLSCSPISGHRSVSWYQQTPGQGLQFLFEYFSETQRNKGNFPGRFSGRQFSNSRSEMNVSTLELGDSALYLCASSLSPWSGQFFGPGTRLTVL.